This is a list of T cell receptor beta chains from one sample in a study of blood T cell repertoires in COVID-19. TCRdb's copy holds only in-frame clones and misses some; the assay was immunoSEQ multiplex PCR. This table holds fewer than 75,000 clones, under 85% found once. Sequenced input: peripheral blood. The receptors were sampled from a man between 60 and 70 years old with acute or convalescent COVID-19. The CDR3 runs from the conserved cysteine through the conserved F or W. A D gene is named only where the DNA matches it firmly. Part of the rows lack a size; the others show once, few, many or a class for expanded clones.

cdr3_nt | cdr3_aa | j_call | v_call | clone_size | d_call
TGTGCCAGCAGCTTATCGGGAATGGGTAATTCACCCCTCCACTTT | CASSLSGMGNSPLHF | TRBJ1-6 | TRBV7-2 | few | NA
TGTGCCAGCAGTCCCCGTGGCCGGGCTGAAGCTTTCTTT | CASSPRGRAEAFF | TRBJ1-1 | TRBV6-5 | NA | NA
TGTGCCAGTAGTACGGGACCGGGACAGTACACTGAAGCTTTCTTT | CASSTGPGQYTEAFF | TRBJ1-1 | TRBV19 | few | TRBD1
TGCGCCAGCAGCTCACAGGTAGCATGGGATGGCTACACCTTC | CASSSQVAWDGYTF | TRBJ1-2 | TRBV5-1 | NA | NA
TGTGCCATCAGTGAAAGCAGGGGATTGAACTATGGCTACACCTTC | CAISESRGLNYGYTF | TRBJ1-2 | TRBV10-3 | NA | NA
TGTGCCAGCAGTGAGGGTACTATGGGTAATGATGGCTACACCTTC | CASSEGTMGNDGYTF | TRBJ1-2 | TRBV2 | NA | NA
TGTGCCAGCAGCTTATCCCTCAGCGGTAGCACAGATACGCAGTATTTT | CASSLSLSGSTDTQYF | TRBJ2-3 | TRBV7-9 | few | NA
TGTGCCAGCAGCGCACCTCTAGCCGAAGCTTTCTTT | CASSAPLAEAFF | TRBJ1-1 | TRBV7-9 | NA | NA
TGTGCCAGTAGCCGGACAGTTCAGGGTGAAAAACTGTTTTTT | CASSRTVQGEKLFF | TRBJ1-4 | TRBV19 | NA | NA
TGTGCCAGCAGCTTTTTTTGGGGCATAAATTCTGGAAACACCATATATTTT | CASSFFWGINSGNTIYF | TRBJ1-3 | TRBV5-5 | NA | NA
TGTGCCAGCTCACCAGGACTAGCGGGAGATACGCAGTATTTT | CASSPGLAGDTQYF | TRBJ2-3 | TRBV18 | NA | TRBD2
TGTGCCAGCAGCTTGGACAGGGTTAACTATGGCTACACCTTC | CASSLDRVNYGYTF | TRBJ1-2 | TRBV5-6 | medium-sized | NA
TGTGCCAGTAGCCTCTTAGAAGGGACAAATCAGCCCCAGCATTTT | CASSLLEGTNQPQHF | TRBJ1-5 | TRBV19 | NA | NA
TGTGCCAGCAGCTGGGACAGGGCATACGAGCAGTACTTC | CASSWDRAYEQYF | TRBJ2-7 | TRBV6-5 | NA | TRBD1
TGTGCCAGCAGCTCGAAGGCGGGAGGGACTGACTACGAGCAGTACTTC | CASSSKAGGTDYEQYF | TRBJ2-7 | TRBV7-9 | NA | TRBD2
TGTGCCAGTAGCATTGGACAGGGAGGGCATGGCTACACCTTC | CASSIGQGGHGYTF | TRBJ1-2 | TRBV19 | NA | TRBD1
TGTGCCAGCAGCTTAGGCACAGGGTTCGAGCAGTACTTC | CASSLGTGFEQYF | TRBJ2-7 | TRBV7-8 | NA | NA
TGTGCCTGGGCGAAGACAGGATACACAGATACGCAGTATTTT | CAWAKTGYTDTQYF | TRBJ2-3 | TRBV30 | few | NA
TGTGCCAGCAGCGCCCGTGTAGCGGGGGGGAACAATGAGCAGTTCTTC | CASSARVAGGNNEQFF | TRBJ2-1 | TRBV9 | NA | TRBD2
TGTGCCAGCTCTCCTTGGACAGAGGGGGCAAATGGCTACACCTTC | CASSPWTEGANGYTF | TRBJ1-2 | TRBV18 | NA | TRBD1
TGTGCTAGTGGCGGACAGGGGTGGGAGACCCAGTACTTC | CASGGQGWETQYF | TRBJ2-5 | TRBV12-5 | NA | TRBD1
TGTGCCAGCTCACCGGATACGGGGCTAGCGGCCCCATACGAGCAGTACTTC | CASSPDTGLAAPYEQYF | TRBJ2-7 | TRBV18 | NA | TRBD2
TGTGCCAGTAGTATAGCCCCCGACGGGGGTGGCTACACCTTC | CASSIAPDGGGYTF | TRBJ1-2 | TRBV19 | NA | NA
TGTGCCAGCAGGGAGACTAGCGGATACAATGAGCAGTTCTTC | CASRETSGYNEQFF | TRBJ2-1 | TRBV6-5 | NA | TRBD2
TGTGCCAGCAGCGTAGGGGACAGGGCTGAAGCTTTCTTT | CASSVGDRAEAFF | TRBJ1-1 | TRBV9 | NA | TRBD1
TGTGCCACCCGAGGACAGGGTTACGACAATGAGCAGTTCTTC | CATRGQGYDNEQFF | TRBJ2-1 | TRBV24-1 | NA | TRBD1
TGTGCCAGCAGTGATCTACAGGGGCAGGGGCAGTACTTC | CASSDLQGQGQYF | TRBJ2-7 | TRBV6-1 | NA | TRBD1
TGCAGTATTAGACAAGGTCCCTACGAGCAGTACTTC | CSIRQGPYEQYF | TRBJ2-7 | TRBV29-1 | NA | NA
TGTGCCAGCAGTTTTTCGCCGAGAGAGCAGTTCTTC | CASSFSPREQFF | TRBJ2-1 | TRBV28 | NA | NA
TGTGCCAGCGCCTCGGGACAGGTTTACAATGAGCAGTTCTTC | CASASGQVYNEQFF | TRBJ2-1 | TRBV2 | NA | TRBD1
TGTGCCAACGCAAAGCGCCCAGGCAATCAGCCCCAGCATTTT | CANAKRPGNQPQHF | TRBJ1-5 | TRBV6-4 | NA | NA